This T cell receptor (beta chain) came from a study of Ad26.COV2.S vaccination and SARS-CoV-2 variants. Study-wide results and limits: Researchers reported similar non-spike TCR breadth in vaccine and placebo recipients.

Measured with immunoSEQ multiplex PCR; TCRdb has only the in-frame clones, and not every one. Here the sample spans roughly 450,000 clones, about nine tenths being singletons. Treatment noted: around 19 received Ad26.COV2.S at low or high dose, single or two shots; about 5 received placebo; per-sample allocation not given. The samples were gathered on day 63 after the first injection of vaccine or placebo. V shed 1 base and J shed 7 bases, with 13 bases lying between them. CDR3 size: 15 residues. CDR1 is SGHTA, CDR2 FQGNSA, per germline. With respect to this clone: What it binds is not known.

The receptor comes from a person aged 18 to 65 who received the Ad26.COV2.S COVID-19 vaccine or a placebo. This sample comprised peripheral blood, obtained in a trial of Ad26.COV2.S vaccine versus placebo. V usage is TRBV7-2 and J usage is TRBJ1-4; D is perhaps TRBD1 (5 bases). This chain's CDR3 is CASSLGQGRPEKLFF. The CDR3 region has the DNA TGTGCCAGCAGCTTAGGGCAGGGCCGTCCTGAAAAACTGTTTTTT. Together with reference TRBV7-2 and TRBJ1-4, the CDR3 gives the full variable domain: GAGVSQSPSNKVTEKGKDVELRCDPISGHTALYWYRQSLGQGLEFLIYFQGNSAPDKSGLPSDRFSAERTGGSVSTLTIQRTQQEDSAVYLCASSLGQGRPEKLFFGSGTQLSVL.